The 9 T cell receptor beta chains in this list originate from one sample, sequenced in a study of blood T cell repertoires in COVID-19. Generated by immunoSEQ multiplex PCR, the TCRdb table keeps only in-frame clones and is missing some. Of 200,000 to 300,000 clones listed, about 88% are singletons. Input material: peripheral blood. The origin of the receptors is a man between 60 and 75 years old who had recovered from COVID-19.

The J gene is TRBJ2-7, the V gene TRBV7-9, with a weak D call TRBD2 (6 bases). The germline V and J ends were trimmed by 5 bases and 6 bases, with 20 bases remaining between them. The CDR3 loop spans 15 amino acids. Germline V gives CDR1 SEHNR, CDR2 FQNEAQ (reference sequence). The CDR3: CASSTRRGVEAEQYF. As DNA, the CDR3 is TGTGCCAGCAGCACTAGGCGGGGCGTCGAGGCCGAGCAGTACTTC.

The DNA of the CDR3 is TGTGCCAGCTCACCAGGGGACAGACTCTATGGCTACACCTTC. Its translation is CASSPGDRLYGYTF. The chain joins TRBV18 to TRBJ1-2; 7 bases are shared with TRBD1. Trimming took 2 bases from V and 4 from J; bases not matched to a gene: 4. Germline V CDR1 and CDR2: KGHSH, LQKENI. CDR3 length: 14 amino acids.

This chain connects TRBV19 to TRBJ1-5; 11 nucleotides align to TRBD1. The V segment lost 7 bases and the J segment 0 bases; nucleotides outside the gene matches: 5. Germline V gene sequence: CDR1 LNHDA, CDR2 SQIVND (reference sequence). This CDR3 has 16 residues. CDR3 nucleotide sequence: TGTGCCAGTACGGACAGGGGGCCCAATAGCAATCAGCCCCAGCATTTT. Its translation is CASTDRGPNSNQPQHF.

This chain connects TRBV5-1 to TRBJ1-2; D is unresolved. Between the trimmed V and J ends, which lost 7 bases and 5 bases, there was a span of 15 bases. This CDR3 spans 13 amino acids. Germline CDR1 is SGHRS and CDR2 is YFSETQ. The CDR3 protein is CASGLDGLYGYTF. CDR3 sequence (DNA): TGCGCCAGCGGGCTCGACGGATTGTATGGCTACACCTTC. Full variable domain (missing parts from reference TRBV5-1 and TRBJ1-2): KAGVTQTPRYLIKTRGQQVTLSCSPISGHRSVSWYQQTPGQGLQFLFEYFSETQRNKGNFPGRFSGRQFSNSRSEMNVSTLELGDSALYLCASGLDGLYGYTFGSGTRLTVV.

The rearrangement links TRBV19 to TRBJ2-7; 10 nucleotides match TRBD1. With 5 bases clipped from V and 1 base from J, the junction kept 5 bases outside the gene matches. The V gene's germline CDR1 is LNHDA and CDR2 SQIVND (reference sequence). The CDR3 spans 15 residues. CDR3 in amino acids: CASSPRTGGSYEQYF. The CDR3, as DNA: TGTGCCAGTAGTCCGAGGACAGGGGGGTCCTACGAGCAGTACTTC.

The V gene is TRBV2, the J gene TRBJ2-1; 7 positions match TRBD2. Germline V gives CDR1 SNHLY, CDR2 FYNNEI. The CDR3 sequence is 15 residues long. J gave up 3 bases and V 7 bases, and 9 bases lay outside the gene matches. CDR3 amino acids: CASTQPRGNYNEQFF. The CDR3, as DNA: TGTGCCAGCACCCAGCCGCGGGGGAACTACAATGAGCAGTTCTTC.

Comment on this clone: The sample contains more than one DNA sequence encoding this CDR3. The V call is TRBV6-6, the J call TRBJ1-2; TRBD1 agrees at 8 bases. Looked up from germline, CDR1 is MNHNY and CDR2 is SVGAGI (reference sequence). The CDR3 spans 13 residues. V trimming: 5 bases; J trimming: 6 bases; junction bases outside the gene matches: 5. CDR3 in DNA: TGTGCCAGCAGTACCGGGACAGGAAATGGCTACACCTTC. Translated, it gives CASSTGTGNGYTF.

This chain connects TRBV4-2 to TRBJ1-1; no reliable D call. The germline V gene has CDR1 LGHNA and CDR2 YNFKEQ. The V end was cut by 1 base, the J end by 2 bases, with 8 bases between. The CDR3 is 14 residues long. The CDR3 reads CASSQGAVNTEAFF. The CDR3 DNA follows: TGTGCCAGCAGCCAAGGCGCGGTAAACACTGAAGCTTTCTTT.

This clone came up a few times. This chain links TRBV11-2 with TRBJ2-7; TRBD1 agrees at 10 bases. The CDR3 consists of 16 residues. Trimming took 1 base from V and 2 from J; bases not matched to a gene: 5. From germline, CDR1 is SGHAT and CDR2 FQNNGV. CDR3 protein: CASSLAGQGLTYEQYF. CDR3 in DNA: TGTGCCAGCAGCTTAGCGGGACAGGGGTTAACCTACGAGCAGTACTTC.